These T cell receptor beta chains were read from a single sample in a study of PD-L1 blockade in urothelial cancer. Generated by immunoSEQ multiplex PCR, the TCRdb table keeps only in-frame clones and is missing some. Here the sample spans fewer than 85,000 clones, roughly 89% being singletons. Material: PBMCs, obtained around atezolizumab (anti-PD-L1) treatment. These receptors came from a woman between 65 and 79 years old with urothelial cancer. Both conserved end residues are part of each CDR3. Each record gives: clone size, J gene, D gene, V gene, CDR3 protein, CDR3 DNA. D genes are given only for firm matches. Clone size is given for some rows only: seen once, a few or many times, or a class if the clone is expanded.

clone size: -; J gene: TRBJ2-2; D gene: TRBD2; V gene: TRBV5-1; CDR3 protein: CASSPGLAGVGNTGELFF; CDR3 DNA: TGCGCCAGCAGCCCGGGACTAGCGGGAGTGGGGAACACCGGGGAGCTGTTTTTT
clone size: once; J gene: TRBJ2-5; D gene: -; V gene: TRBV7-8; CDR3 protein: CASRISRALETQYF; CDR3 DNA: TGTGCCAGCAGGATATCCAGGGCGCTTGAGACCCAGTACTTC
clone size: -; J gene: TRBJ2-1; D gene: -; V gene: TRBV6-6; CDR3 protein: CASRWGGAYNEQFF; CDR3 DNA: TGTGCCAGCAGGTGGGGAGGAGCCTACAATGAGCAGTTCTTC
clone size: -; J gene: TRBJ1-1; D gene: TRBD1; V gene: TRBV30; CDR3 protein: CAWSRDRNTEAFF; CDR3 DNA: TGTGCCTGGAGCCGGGACAGGAACACTGAAGCTTTCTTT
clone size: few; J gene: TRBJ2-3; D gene: TRBD1; V gene: TRBV7-3; CDR3 protein: CASSLREQGTGSDTQYF; CDR3 DNA: TGTGCCAGCAGCTTACGGGAACAAGGGACAGGGTCTGATACGCAGTATTTT
clone size: -; J gene: TRBJ1-6; D gene: -; V gene: TRBV7-2; CDR3 protein: CASSLTGEPNNSPLHF; CDR3 DNA: TGTGCCAGCAGCTTAACCGGGGAACCAAATAATTCACCCCTCCACTTT
clone size: -; J gene: TRBJ2-5; D gene: TRBD2; V gene: TRBV7-2; CDR3 protein: CASSIGLAGRSQETQYF; CDR3 DNA: TGTGCCAGCAGCATAGGACTAGCGGGACGAAGTCAAGAGACCCAGTACTTC
clone size: -; J gene: TRBJ2-2; D gene: TRBD2; V gene: TRBV12-5; CDR3 protein: CASGSGGGTTGELFF; CDR3 DNA: TGTGCTAGTGGTTCAGGCGGGGGGACCACCGGGGAGCTGTTTTTT
clone size: -; J gene: TRBJ2-3; D gene: -; V gene: TRBV9; CDR3 protein: CASSVDLLGATPGVTDTQYF; CDR3 DNA: TGTGCCAGCAGCGTAGATCTGCTCGGGGCGACCCCGGGGGTCACAGATACGCAGTATTTT
clone size: -; J gene: TRBJ2-2; D gene: TRBD1; V gene: TRBV6-1; CDR3 protein: CASRDRGTGELFF; CDR3 DNA: TGTGCCAGCAGAGACAGGGGTACCGGGGAGCTGTTTTTT
clone size: -; J gene: TRBJ1-4; D gene: TRBD1; V gene: TRBV6-5; CDR3 protein: CASSSTGGGEKLFF; CDR3 DNA: TGTGCCAGCAGTTCTACAGGGGGTGGGGAAAAACTGTTTTTT
clone size: -; J gene: TRBJ2-7; D gene: -; V gene: TRBV18; CDR3 protein: CASSPPVREWDLAHEQYF; CDR3 DNA: TGTGCCAGCTCACCACCGGTCAGGGAGTGGGACTTAGCACACGAGCAGTACTTC
clone size: -; J gene: TRBJ2-7; D gene: -; V gene: TRBV7-6; CDR3 protein: CASSLAARQGREQYF; CDR3 DNA: TGTGCCAGCAGCTTAGCGGCTAGGCAGGGGCGGGAGCAGTACTTC
clone size: once; J gene: TRBJ1-5; D gene: -; V gene: TRBV4-1; CDR3 protein: CASSQDSLDRSNQPQHF; CDR3 DNA: TGCGCCAGCAGCCAAGATTCCCTCGACAGGAGTAATCAGCCCCAGCATTTT
clone size: -; J gene: TRBJ1-2; D gene: -; V gene: TRBV27; CDR3 protein: CASSLSRNYGYTF; CDR3 DNA: TGTGCCAGCAGTTTATCTCGTAACTATGGCTACACCTTC
clone size: -; J gene: TRBJ2-1; D gene: TRBD2; V gene: TRBV28; CDR3 protein: CASSSGLAGLYNEQFF; CDR3 DNA: TGTGCCAGCAGTTCGGGACTAGCGGGACTCTACAATGAGCAGTTCTTC